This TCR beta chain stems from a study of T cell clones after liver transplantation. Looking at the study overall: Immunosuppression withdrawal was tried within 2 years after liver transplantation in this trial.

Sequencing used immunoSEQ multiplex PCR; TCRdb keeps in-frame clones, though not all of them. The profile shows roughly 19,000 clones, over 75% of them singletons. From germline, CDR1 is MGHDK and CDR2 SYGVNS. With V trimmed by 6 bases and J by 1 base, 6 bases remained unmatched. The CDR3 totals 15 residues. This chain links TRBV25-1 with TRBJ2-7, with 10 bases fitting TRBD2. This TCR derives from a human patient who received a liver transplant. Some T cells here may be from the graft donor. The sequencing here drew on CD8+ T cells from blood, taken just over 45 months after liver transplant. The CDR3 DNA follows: TGTGCCAGCAGCGATCCTAGCGGGAGTTCCTACGAGCAGTACTTC. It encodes CASSDPSGSSYEQYF.